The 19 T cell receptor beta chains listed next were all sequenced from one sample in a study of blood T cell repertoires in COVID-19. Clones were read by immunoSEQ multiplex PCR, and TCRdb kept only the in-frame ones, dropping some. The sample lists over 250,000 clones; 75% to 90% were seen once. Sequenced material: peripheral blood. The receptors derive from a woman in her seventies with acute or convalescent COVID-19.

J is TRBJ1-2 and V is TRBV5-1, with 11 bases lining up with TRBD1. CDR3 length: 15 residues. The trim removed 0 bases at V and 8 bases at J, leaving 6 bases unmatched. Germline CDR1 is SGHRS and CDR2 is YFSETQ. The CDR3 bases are TGCGCCAGCAGCTTGGGGTTCGGACAGGGGGCAGGCTACACCTTC. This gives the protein CASSLGFGQGAGYTF.

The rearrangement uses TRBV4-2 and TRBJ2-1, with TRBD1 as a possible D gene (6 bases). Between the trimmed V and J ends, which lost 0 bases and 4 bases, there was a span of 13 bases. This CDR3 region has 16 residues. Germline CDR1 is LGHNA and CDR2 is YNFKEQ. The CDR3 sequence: CASSQEHQGQYNEQFF. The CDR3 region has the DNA TGTGCCAGCAGCCAAGAGCATCAGGGGCAGTACAATGAGCAGTTCTTC.

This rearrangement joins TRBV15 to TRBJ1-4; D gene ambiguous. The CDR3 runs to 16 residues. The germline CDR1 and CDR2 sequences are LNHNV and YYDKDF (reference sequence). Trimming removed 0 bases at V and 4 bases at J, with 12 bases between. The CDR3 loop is CATSRDAGKSNEKLFF. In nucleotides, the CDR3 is TGTGCCACCAGCAGAGATGCGGGGAAAAGTAATGAAAAACTGTTTTTT.

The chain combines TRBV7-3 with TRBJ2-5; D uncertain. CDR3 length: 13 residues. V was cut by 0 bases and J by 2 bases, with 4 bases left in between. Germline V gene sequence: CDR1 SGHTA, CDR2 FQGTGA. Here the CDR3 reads CASSLTRQETQYF. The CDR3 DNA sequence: TGTGCCAGCAGCTTAACACGGCAAGAGACCCAGTACTTC.

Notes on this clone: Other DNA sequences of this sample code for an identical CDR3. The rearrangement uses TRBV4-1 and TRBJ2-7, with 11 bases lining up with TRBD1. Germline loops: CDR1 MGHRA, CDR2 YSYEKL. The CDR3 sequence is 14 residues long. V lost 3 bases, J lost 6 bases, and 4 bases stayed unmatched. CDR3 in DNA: TGCGCCAGCAGCCACCCGGGACAGGGGGGCGAGCAGTACTTC. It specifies CASSHPGQGGEQYF.

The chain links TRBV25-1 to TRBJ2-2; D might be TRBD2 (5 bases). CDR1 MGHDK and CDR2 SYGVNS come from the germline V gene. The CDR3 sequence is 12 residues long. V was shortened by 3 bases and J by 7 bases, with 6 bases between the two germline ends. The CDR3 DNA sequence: TGTGCCAGCAGTGACCGGGGCGGGGAGCTGTTTTTT. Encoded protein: CASSDRGGELFF.

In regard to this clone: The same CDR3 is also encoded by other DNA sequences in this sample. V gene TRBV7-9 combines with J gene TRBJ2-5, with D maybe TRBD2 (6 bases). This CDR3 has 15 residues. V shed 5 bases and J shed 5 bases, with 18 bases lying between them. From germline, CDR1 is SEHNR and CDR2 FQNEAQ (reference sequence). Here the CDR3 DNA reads TGTGCCAGCAGCCCGGGGACCCTCGGAGGGGAGACCCAGTACTTC. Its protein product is CASSPGTLGGETQYF.

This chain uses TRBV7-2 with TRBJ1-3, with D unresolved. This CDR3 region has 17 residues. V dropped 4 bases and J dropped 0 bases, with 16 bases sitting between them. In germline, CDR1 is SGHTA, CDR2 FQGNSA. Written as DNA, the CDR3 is TGTGCCAGCAGCTGGAGCAGCGGGCCTTTCTCTGGAAACACCATATATTTT. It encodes CASSWSSGPFSGNTIYF.

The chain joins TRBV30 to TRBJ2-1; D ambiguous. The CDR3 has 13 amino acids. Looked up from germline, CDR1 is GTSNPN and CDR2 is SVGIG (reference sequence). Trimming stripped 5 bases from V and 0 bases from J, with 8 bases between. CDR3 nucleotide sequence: TGTGCCTGGGGGATTAGCTCCTACAATGAGCAGTTCTTC. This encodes CAWGISSYNEQFF.

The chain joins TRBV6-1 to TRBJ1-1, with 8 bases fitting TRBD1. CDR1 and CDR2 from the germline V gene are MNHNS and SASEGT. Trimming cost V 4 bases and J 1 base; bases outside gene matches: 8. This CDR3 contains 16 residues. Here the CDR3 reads CASSASSGTGNTEAFF. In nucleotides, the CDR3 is TGTGCCAGCAGTGCTTCCTCCGGGACAGGGAACACTGAAGCTTTCTTT.

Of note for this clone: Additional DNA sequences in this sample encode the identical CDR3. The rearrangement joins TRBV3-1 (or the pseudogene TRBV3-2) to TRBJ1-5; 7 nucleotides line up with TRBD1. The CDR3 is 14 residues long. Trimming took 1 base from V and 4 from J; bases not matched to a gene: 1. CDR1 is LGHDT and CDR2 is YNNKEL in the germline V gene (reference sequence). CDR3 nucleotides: TGTGCCAGCAGCCAAGGGACAGGTAATCAGCCCCAGCATTTT. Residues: CASSQGTGNQPQHF.

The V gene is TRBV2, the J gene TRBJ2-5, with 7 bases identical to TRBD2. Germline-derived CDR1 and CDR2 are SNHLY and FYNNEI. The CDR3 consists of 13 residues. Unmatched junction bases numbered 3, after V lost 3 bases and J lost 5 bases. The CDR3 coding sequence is TGTGCCAGCAGTGAGGTGCGGGAGGAGACCCAGTACTTC. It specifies CASSEVREETQYF.

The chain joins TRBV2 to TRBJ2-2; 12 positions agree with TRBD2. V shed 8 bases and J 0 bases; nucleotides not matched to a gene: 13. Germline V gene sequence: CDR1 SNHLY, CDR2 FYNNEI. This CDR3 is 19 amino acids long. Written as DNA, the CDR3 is TGTGCCAGCCCCAGGTCGAGGTCTAGCGGGGGGGCGAACACCGGGGAGCTGTTTTTT. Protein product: CASPRSRSSGGANTGELFF.

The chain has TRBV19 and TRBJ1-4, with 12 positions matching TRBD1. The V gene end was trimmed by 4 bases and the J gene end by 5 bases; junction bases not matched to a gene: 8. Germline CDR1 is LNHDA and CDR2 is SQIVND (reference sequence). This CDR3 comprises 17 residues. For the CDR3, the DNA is TGTGCCAGTAGTACGGGGACAGGGGGCCTTTCGAATGAAAAACTGTTTTTT. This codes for CASSTGTGGLSNEKLFF.

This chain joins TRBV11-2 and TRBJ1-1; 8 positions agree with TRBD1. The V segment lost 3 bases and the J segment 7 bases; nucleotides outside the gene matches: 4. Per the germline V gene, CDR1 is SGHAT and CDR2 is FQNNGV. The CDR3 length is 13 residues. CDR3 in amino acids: CASSLDRVLEAFF. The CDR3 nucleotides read TGTGCCAGCAGCTTGGACAGGGTACTTGAAGCTTTCTTT.

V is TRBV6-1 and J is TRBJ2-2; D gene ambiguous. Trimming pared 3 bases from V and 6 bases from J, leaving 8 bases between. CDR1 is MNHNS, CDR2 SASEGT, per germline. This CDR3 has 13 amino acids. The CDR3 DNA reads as TGTGCCAGCAGTGATCTGCTACCCGGGGAGCTGTTTTTT. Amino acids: CASSDLLPGELFF.

Written as DNA, the CDR3 is TGTGCCAGCAGTCCCTATGGGACTAGCGGGGACAGAGATACGCAGTATTTT. Translated, it gives CASSPYGTSGDRDTQYF. The rearrangement uses TRBV27 and TRBJ2-3; 13 bases agree with TRBD2. The CDR3 length is 17 residues. The germline V gene encodes CDR1 MNHEY and CDR2 SMNVEV (reference sequence). V gave up 5 bases and J gave up 5 bases; unmatched junction bases: 10.

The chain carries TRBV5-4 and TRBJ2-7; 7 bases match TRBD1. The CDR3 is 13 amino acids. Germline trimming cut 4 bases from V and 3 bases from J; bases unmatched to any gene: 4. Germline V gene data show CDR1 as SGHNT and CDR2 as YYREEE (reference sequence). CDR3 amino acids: CASSTRDSYEQYF. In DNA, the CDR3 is TGTGCCAGCAGCACCCGGGACAGCTACGAGCAGTACTTC.

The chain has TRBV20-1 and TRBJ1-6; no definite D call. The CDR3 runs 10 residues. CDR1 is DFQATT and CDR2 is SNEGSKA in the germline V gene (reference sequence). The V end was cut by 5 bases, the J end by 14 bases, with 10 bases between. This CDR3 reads CSARDVTLHF. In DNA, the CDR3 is TGCAGTGCTCGGGATGTCACCCTCCACTTT.